The entry that follows covers one T cell receptor (beta chain) sequence. Sequenced by immunoSEQ multiplex PCR; TCRdb stores in-frame clones only, minus some. The table includes about 64,000 clones, roughly 95% detected once. This record comes from a study of cytomegalovirus exposure and HLA in healthy donors. From germline, CDR1 is MGHDK and CDR2 SYGVNS. Trimming removed 6 bases at V and 8 bases at J, with 29 bases between. The length of the CDR3 is 18 residues. The sequencing sample was made of PBMCs. The chain carries TRBV25-1 and TRBJ2-1, with D possibly matching TRBD1 (6 bases). The sequence was obtained from a woman aged 18-29 years in good health and CMV-seropositive. Written as DNA, the CDR3 is TGTGCCAGCAGGACCCAGGGGTGTTGGCTCACCAAATCAGATGAGCAGTTCTTC. This sequence encodes CASRTQGCWLTKSDEQFF.